The 13 T cell receptor beta chains in this list originate from one sample, sequenced in a study of regulatory T cells in long-lasting Graves disease. Building the TCR beta libraries relied on iRepertoire HTBI primers, and CDR3 regions underwent Arm-PCR. A single record per CDR3 protein comes from TCRdb applying MiXCR to the multiplex PCR reads. The profile shows about 450,000 distinct CDR3 sequences, approximately 16% of them singletons. Stated time point: newly diagnosed GD, antithyroid drugs for less than 3 months. The TCR library used RNA extracted from PBMCs. These same records also appear under a second study, on T cells in Graves' hyperthyroidism and ophthalmopathy.

This sample comprised peripheral blood mononuclear cells (PBMCs), obtained at new diagnosis, from a patient treated with antithyroid drugs. These receptor sequences come from a woman in her 30s with Graves disease.

This clonotype was observed many times. The chain couples TRBV6-1 to TRBJ1-1; D is perhaps TRBD1 (5 bases). V lost 3 bases and J 1 base, leaving 15 bases between the germline ends. The CDR3 is made up of 16 amino acids. Germline CDR1 is MNHNS and CDR2 is SASEGT. CDR3 coding DNA: TGTGCCAGCAGTGATGGGGACGACTCGAGGAACACTGAAGCTTTCTTT. It specifies CASSDGDDSRNTEAFF.

This clonotype was counted ten times or more. The chain uses TRBV20-1 and TRBJ2-3; TRBD2 matches at 10 bases. Germline V CDR1 and CDR2: DFQATT, SNEGSKA (reference sequence). This CDR3 spans 14 amino acids. Germline trimming cut 6 bases from V and 6 bases from J; bases unmatched to any gene: 9. The CDR3 DNA sequence: TGCAGTGCGGCCCCCGGGACTAGCGAGGATACGCAGTATTTT. It translates to CSAAPGTSEDTQYF.

Comments on this clonotype: This sequence may be a read error, since a much larger clone differs from it by one base. The rearrangement uses TRBV7-7 and TRBJ1-1; 7 bases agree with TRBD1. The CDR3 totals 17 residues. Germline V gene sequence: CDR1 SSHAT, CDR2 FNYEAQ (reference sequence). The CDR3 DNA is TGTGCTAGCAGCCTTACCGCCCACGCGGGACAGTACGCTGAAGCTTTCTTT. Translating it yields CASSLTAHAGQYAEAFF.

In this sample, this clonotype turned up many times. The V call is TRBV7-9, the J call TRBJ1-2; D ambiguous. The germline V gene encodes CDR1 SEHNR and CDR2 FQNEAQ (reference sequence). Trimming took off 5 bases at V and 4 bases at J, with 14 bases between the two ends. The CDR3 covers 14 residues. The CDR3 region has the DNA TGTGCCAGCAGCGGACCGGGTTACGGCTATGGCTACACCTTC. It is translated as CASSGPGYGYGYTF.

The sample holds a few counts of this clonotype. The V gene is TRBV19, the J gene TRBJ2-7, with a weak D call TRBD1 (6 bases). Trimming took 5 bases from V and 3 from J, leaving 11 bases between them. CDR1 and CDR2 from the germline V gene are LNHDA and SQIVND (reference sequence). The CDR3 is made up of 13 amino acids. CDR3 sequence: CASSRDTNYEQYF. The CDR3 DNA is TGTGCCAGTAGTCGGGACACGAACTACGAGCAGTACTTC.

This clonotype showed up just a few times. The CDR3 is CASFLLGAAAPYEQYF. In nucleotides, the CDR3 is TGTGCCAGCTTTTTGCTAGGAGCGGCCGCCCCCTACGAGCAGTACTTC. This chain joins TRBV5-8 and TRBJ2-7, with D maybe TRBD2 (5 bases). This CDR3 comprises 16 residues. From germline, CDR1 is SGHTS and CDR2 YDEGEE. Trimming stripped 7 bases from V and 2 bases from J, with 22 bases between. The whole variable domain, filled in from reference TRBV5-8 and TRBJ2-7, reads EAGVTQSPTHLIKTRGQQATLRCSPISGHTSVYWYQQALGLGLQFLLWYDEGEERNRGNFPPRFSGRQFPNYSSELNVNALELEDSALYLCASFLLGAAAPYEQYFGPGTRLTVT.

This clonotype came up a few times. The J gene is TRBJ2-3, the V gene TRBV5-6, with TRBD1 matching over 7 bases. TRBJ2-7 matches the DNA end more closely, so the J call is doubtful. The CDR3 loop spans 14 amino acids. From germline, CDR1 is SGHDT and CDR2 YYEEEE. The CDR3 sequence: CASRTGQNSYEQYF. The CDR3 DNA reads as TGTGCCAGCAGAACGGGACAGAATTCCTACGAGCAGTACTTC.

The rearrangement uses TRBV4-1 and TRBJ2-7; TRBD1 might be the D (5 bases). Germline loops: CDR1 MGHRA, CDR2 YSYEKL. The CDR3 extends over 14 amino acids. The V end lost 0 bases, the J end lost 6 bases, and 12 bases lay between the germline ends. CDR3 sequence: CASSQDSSGFEQYF. The CDR3 DNA reads TGCGCCAGCAGCCAAGATAGTTCAGGGTTCGAGCAGTACTTC.

This clonotype has a handful of counts. This chain connects TRBV18 to TRBJ1-1; D is possibly TRBD1 (6 bases). The V end lost 1 base, the J end lost 4 bases, and 25 bases lay between the germline ends. Germline assignment: CDR1 KGHSH and CDR2 LQKENI. CDR3 length equals 19 residues. Here the CDR3 reads CASSPRGAGGAWVITEAFF. Written as DNA, the CDR3 is TGTGCCAGCTCACCACGAGGGGCGGGGGGCGCCTGGGTTATCACTGAAGCTTTCTTT.

The rearrangement joins TRBV7-9 to TRBJ2-2; D unresolved. CDR1 SEHNR and CDR2 FQNEAQ come from the germline V gene (reference sequence). The length of the CDR3 is 15 residues. Deletions cut 4 bases from V and 4 bases from J, with 13 bases between. This CDR3 reads CASSSRTESTGELFF. In DNA, the CDR3 is TGTGCCAGCAGCTCCCGGACCGAGAGCACCGGGGAGCTGTTTTTT.

In its sample, this clonotype was seen many times. The chain has TRBV6-1 and TRBJ1-5; D gene uncertain. This CDR3 is 11 amino acids long. Germline CDR1 reads MNHNS; CDR2 reads SASEGT. Trimming cost V 6 bases and J 3 bases, with 3 bases left between them. CDR3 loop: CASRNNQPQHF. CDR3 sequence (DNA): TGTGCCAGCAGGAACAATCAGCCCCAGCATTTT.

This clonotype was observed a handful of times. V gene TRBV10-3 combines with J gene TRBJ2-2; TRBD2 agrees at 11 bases. J was trimmed by 7 bases and V by 8 bases; bases with no gene match: 0. The CDR3 extends over 12 amino acids. Germline V gene lookup returns CDR1 ENHRY and CDR2 SYGVKD. This chain's CDR3 is CAIGTSGGELFF. In DNA form, the CDR3 reads TGTGCCATCGGGACTAGCGGCGGGGAGCTGTTTTTT.

CDR3 region: CATGQGVNEKLFF. CDR3 DNA sequence: TGTGCCACCGGACAGGGCGTTAATGAAAAACTGTTTTTT. The gene calls are TRBV28 and TRBJ1-4, with TRBD1 matching 8 bases. After removal of 10 bases from V and 4 bases from J, the junction contained 5 bases not matched to a gene. From germline, CDR1 is MDHEN and CDR2 SYDVKM. The CDR3 has 13 amino acids.